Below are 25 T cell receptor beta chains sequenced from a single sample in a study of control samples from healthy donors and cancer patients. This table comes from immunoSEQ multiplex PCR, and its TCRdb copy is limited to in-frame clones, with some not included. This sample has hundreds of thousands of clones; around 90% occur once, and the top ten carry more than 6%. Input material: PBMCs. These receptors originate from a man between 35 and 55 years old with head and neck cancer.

CDR3 in DNA: TGTGCTAGTGGTTTGTTCACGACAGGGCTTGCTCAGCCCCAGCATTTT. Its protein product is CASGLFTTGLAQPQHF. The V and J genes are TRBV12-5 and TRBJ1-5; 7 nucleotides match TRBD1. Germline V gene lookup returns CDR1 LGHNT and CDR2 FRNRAP. The V and J ends lost 2 bases and 6 bases, in that order; junction bases with no gene match: 10. This CDR3 is 16 amino acids long.

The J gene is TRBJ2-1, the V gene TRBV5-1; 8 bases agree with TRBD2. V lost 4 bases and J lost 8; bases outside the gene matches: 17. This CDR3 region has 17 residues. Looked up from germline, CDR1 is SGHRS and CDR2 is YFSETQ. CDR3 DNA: TGCGCCAGCAGCCTCCGACTAGCGCTTGGTCTTCACGATGAGCAGTTCTTC. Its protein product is CASSLRLALGLHDEQFF. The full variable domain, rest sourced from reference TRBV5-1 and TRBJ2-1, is KAGVTQTPRYLIKTRGQQVTLSCSPISGHRSVSWYQQTPGQGLQFLFEYFSETQRNKGNFPGRFSGRQFSNSRSEMNVSTLELGDSALYLCASSLRLALGLHDEQFFGPGTRLTVL.

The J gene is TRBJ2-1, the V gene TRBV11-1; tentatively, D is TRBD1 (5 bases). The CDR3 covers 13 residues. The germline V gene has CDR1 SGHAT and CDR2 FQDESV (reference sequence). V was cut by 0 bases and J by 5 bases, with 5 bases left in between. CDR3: CASSLAGHNEQFF. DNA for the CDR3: TGTGCCAGCAGCTTAGCGGGGCACAATGAGCAGTTCTTC.

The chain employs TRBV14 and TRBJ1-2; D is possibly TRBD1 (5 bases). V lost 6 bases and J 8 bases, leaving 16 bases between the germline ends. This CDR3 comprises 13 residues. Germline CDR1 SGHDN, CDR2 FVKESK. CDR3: CASSPGTNIGYTF. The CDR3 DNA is TGTGCCAGCAGTCCCGGGACCAATATCGGCTACACCTTC. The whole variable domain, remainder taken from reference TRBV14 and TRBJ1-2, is EAGVTQFPSHSVIEKGQTVTLRCDPISGHDNLYWYRRVMGKEIKFLLHFVKESKQDESGMPNNRFLAERTGGTYSTLKVQPAELEDSGVYFCASSPGTNIGYTFGSGTRLTVV.

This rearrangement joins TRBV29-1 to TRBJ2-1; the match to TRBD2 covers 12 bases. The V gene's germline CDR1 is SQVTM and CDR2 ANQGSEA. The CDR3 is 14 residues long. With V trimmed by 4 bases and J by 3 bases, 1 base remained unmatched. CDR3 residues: CSVGGLAGYNEQFF. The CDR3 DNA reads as TGCAGCGTTGGGGGACTAGCGGGCTACAATGAGCAGTTCTTC.

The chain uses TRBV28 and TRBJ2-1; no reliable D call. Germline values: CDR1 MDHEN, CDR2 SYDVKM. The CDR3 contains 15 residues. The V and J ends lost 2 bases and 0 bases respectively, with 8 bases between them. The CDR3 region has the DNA TGTGCCAGCAGTTTACCGGACCGCTCCTACAATGAGCAGTTCTTC. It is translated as CASSLPDRSYNEQFF.

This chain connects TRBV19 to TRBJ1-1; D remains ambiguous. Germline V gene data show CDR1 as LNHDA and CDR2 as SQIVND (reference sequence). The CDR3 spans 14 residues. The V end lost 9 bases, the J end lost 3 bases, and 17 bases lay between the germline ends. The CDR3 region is CASRMGEWHTEAFF. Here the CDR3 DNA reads TGTGCCAGCAGGATGGGCGAATGGCACACTGAAGCTTTCTTT.

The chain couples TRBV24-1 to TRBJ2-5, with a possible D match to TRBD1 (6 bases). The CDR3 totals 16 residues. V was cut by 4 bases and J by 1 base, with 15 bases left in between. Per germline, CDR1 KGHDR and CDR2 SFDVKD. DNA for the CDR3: TGTGCCACCAGTGACCCCGGACAGAACGGCCAAGAGACCCAGTACTTC. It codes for CATSDPGQNGQETQYF.

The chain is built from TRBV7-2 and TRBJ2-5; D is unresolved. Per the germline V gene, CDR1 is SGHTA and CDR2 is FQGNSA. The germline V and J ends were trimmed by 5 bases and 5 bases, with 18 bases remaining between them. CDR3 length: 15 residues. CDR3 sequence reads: CASSPYSSVGETQYF. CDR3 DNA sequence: TGTGCCAGCAGCCCCTATTCCAGTGTCGGGGAGACCCAGTACTTC.

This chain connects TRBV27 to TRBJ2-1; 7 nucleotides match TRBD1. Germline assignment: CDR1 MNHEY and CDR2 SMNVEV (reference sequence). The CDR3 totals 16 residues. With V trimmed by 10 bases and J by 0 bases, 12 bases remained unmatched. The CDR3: CATLSRGQSSYNEQFF. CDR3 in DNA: TGTGCCACCCTAAGTAGGGGACAGAGCTCCTACAATGAGCAGTTCTTC.

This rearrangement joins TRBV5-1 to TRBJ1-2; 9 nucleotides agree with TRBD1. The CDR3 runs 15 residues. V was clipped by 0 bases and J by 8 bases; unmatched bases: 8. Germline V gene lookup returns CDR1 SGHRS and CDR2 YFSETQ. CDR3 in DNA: TGCGCCAGCAGCTTGGTGGGGACAGGGACTCACGGCTACACCTTC. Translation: CASSLVGTGTHGYTF.

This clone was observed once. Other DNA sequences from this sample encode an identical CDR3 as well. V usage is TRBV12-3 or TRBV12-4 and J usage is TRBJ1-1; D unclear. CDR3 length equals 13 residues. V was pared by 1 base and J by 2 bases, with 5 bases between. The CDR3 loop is CASSLGLNTEAFF. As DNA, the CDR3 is TGTGCCAGCAGTTTAGGCTTAAACACTGAAGCTTTCTTT.

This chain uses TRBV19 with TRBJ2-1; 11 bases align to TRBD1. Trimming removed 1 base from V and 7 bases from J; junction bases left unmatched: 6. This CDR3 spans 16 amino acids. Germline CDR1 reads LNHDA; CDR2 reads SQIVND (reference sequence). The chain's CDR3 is CASSIVLDRGLNEQFF. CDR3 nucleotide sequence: TGTGCCAGTAGTATAGTTTTGGACAGGGGGCTTAATGAGCAGTTCTTC.

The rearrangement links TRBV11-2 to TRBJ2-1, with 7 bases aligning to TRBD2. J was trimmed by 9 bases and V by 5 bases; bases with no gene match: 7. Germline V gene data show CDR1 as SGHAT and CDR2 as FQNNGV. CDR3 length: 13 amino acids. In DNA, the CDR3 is TGTGCCAGCAGCCGGGGCGGGGAGGGTGAGCAGTTCTTC. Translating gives CASSRGGEGEQFF. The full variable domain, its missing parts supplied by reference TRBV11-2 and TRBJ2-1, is EAGVAQSPRYKIIEKRQSVAFWCNPISGHATLYWYQQILGQGPKLLIQFQNNGVVDDSQLPKDRFSAERLKGVDSTLKIQPAKLEDSAVYLCASSRGGEGEQFFGPGTRLTVL.

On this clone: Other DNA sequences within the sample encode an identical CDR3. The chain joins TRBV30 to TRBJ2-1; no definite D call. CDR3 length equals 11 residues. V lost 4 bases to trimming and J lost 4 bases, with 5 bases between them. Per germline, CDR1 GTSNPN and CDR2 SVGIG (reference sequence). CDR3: CAWTDYNEQFF. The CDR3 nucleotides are TGTGCCTGGACCGATTACAATGAGCAGTTCTTC.

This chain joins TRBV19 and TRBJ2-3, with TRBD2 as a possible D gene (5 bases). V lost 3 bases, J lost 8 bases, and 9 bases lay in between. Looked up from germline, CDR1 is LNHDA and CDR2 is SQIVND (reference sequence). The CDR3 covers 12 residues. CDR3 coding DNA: TGTGCCAGTAGTATTACGGGGAGTACGCAGTATTTT. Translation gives CASSITGSTQYF. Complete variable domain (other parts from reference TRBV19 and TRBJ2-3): DGGITQSPKYLFRKEGQNVTLSCEQNLNHDAMYWYRQDPGQGLRLIYYSQIVNDFQKGDIAEGYSVSREKKESFPLTVTSAQKNPTAFYLCASSITGSTQYFGPGTRLTVL.

The CDR3 protein is CASRDRDSSYEQYF. The CDR3 DNA is TGTGCCAGCAGGGACCGGGACAGTTCCTACGAGCAGTACTTC. V gene TRBV7-2 combines with J gene TRBJ2-7, with 7 bases that match TRBD1. CDR3 length: 14 residues. V was pared by 6 bases and J by 1 base, with 6 bases of the junction left unmatched. CDR1 is SGHTA and CDR2 is FQGNSA in the germline V gene.

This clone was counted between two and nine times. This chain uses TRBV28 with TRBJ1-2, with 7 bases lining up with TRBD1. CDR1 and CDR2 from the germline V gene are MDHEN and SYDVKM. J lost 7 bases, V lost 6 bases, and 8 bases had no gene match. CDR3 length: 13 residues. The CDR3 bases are TGTGCCAGCAGCCTCAGGGGGTATGGTGGCTACACCTTC. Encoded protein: CASSLRGYGGYTF.

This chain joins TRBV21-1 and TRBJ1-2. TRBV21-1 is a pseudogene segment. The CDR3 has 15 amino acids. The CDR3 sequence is CASSNRRTLNYGYTF. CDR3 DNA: TGTGCCAGCAGCAATAGAAGGACCTTGAACTATGGCTACACCTTC.

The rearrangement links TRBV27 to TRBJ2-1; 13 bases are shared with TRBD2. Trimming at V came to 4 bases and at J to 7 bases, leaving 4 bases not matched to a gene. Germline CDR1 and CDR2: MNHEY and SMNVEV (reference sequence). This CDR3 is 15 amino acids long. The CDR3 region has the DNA TGTGCCAGCAGTTCCGGGACTAGCGGGAAAAATGAGCAGTTCTTC. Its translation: CASSSGTSGKNEQFF.

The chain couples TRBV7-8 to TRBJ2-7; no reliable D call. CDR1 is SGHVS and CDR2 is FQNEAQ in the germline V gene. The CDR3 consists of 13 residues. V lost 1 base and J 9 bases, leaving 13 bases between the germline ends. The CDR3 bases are TGTGCCAGCAGCTTAGTTCAGTATCAAGGGCAGTACTTC. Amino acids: CASSLVQYQGQYF.

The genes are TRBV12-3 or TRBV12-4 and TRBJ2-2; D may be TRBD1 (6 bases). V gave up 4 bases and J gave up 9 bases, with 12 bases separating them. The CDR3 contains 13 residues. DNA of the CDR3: TGTGCCAGCAGTTACAGGGAAGGCCGGGAGCTGTTTTTT. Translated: CASSYREGRELFF.

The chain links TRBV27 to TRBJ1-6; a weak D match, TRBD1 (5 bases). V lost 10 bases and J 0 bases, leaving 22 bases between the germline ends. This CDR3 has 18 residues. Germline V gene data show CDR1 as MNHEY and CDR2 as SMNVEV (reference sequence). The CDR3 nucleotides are TGTGCCACGCGGGGCCGGGGCAGGGAGAGCTCCTATAATTCACCCCTCCACTTT. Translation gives CATRGRGRESSYNSPLHF.

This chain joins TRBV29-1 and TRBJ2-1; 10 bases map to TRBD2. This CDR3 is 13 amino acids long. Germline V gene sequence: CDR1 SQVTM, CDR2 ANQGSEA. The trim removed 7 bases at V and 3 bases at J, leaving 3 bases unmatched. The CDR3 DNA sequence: TGCAGCGCAGCTAGCGGGGGCTACAATGAGCAGTTCTTC. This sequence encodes CSAASGGYNEQFF.

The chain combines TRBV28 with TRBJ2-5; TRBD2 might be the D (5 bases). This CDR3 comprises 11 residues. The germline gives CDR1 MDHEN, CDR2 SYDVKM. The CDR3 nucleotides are TGTGCTGGAGGCACCGAAGAGACCCAGTACTTC. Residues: CAGGTEETQYF.